A single T cell receptor (beta chain) is shown here with its context. What it binds is unknown. The data were taken from a study of cytomegalovirus exposure and HLA in healthy donors. Study overall: Of fewer than 450 genotyped donors, about 80% clustered with self-reported Caucasian donors.

Study results and limitations: The study carried out a later analysis of TCR beta sequences. It associated 15,000 to 20,000 of them with specific HLA alleles at a false discovery rate of 0.05.

Both 60 Vbeta primers and 13 Jbeta primers went into the PCR. Here immunoSEQ multiplex PCR was the method, and the copy in TCRdb shows in-frame clones only, minus some. Its table records fewer than 85,000 clones. CDR3 length: 16 amino acids. CDR1 is LGHNA and CDR2 is YSLEER in the germline V gene. With 3 bases clipped from V and 0 bases from J, the junction kept 3 bases outside the gene matches. This rearrangement joins TRBV4-3 to TRBJ2-1, with 9 bases identical to TRBD2. The material sequenced was PBMCs. This clonotype was obtained from a female donor in good health and CMV-seropositive. CDR3 sequence (DNA): TGCGCCAGCAGCCACCAACTAGCGGGCTCCTACAATGAGCAGTTCTTC. Encoded protein: CASSHQLAGSYNEQFF.